The following is a T cell receptor (beta chain) sequence with its context. What it recognizes is unknown. This sample was taken from a study of cytomegalovirus exposure and HLA in healthy donors. 60 Vbeta and 13 Jbeta primers were used in PCR. Here immunoSEQ multiplex PCR was the method, and the copy in TCRdb shows in-frame clones only, minus some. The repertoire consists of 70,000 to 90,000 clones, with less than 85% occurring once and the leading ten covering around 3.9%. This CDR3 spans 15 amino acids. Trimming cost V 7 bases and J 7 bases, with 17 bases left between them. CDR1 and CDR2 (germline): LNHDA, SQIVND (reference sequence). General study results and limits: Researchers reported in a later analysis that common viral pathogens appeared linked to several top clusters. For most TCR beta V segments, an earlier analysis put the productive rate at about 90% or about 30% of the time. Published work reported that the classifier diagnosed cytomegalovirus status with high specificity and sensitivity.

The chain is built from TRBV19 and TRBJ1-6, with no clear D. This receptor was identified in a man aged 60 to 75 in good health and CMV-seronegative. The material sequenced was PBMCs. CDR3 nucleotides: TGTGCCAGTACCTCGGAGGATCGCGGCAATTCACCCCTCCACTTT. Residues: CASTSEDRGNSPLHF. The full variable domain, completed using reference TRBV19 and TRBJ1-6, is DGGITQSPKYLFRKEGQNVTLSCEQNLNHDAMYWYRQDPGQGLRLIYYSQIVNDFQKGDIAEGYSVSREKKESFPLTVTSAQKNPTAFYLCASTSEDRGNSPLHFGNGTRLTVT.